This T cell receptor beta chain emerged from a study of identical twins. Whole-study findings and limits: Part of the zero-insertion signal could reflect confounding by invariant MAIT and iNKT cells. The more abundant beta clonotypes in cord blood had fewer insertions, and memory repertoires did not show this.

V lost 4 bases and J 0 bases, leaving 9 bases between the germline ends. The CDR3 is made up of 14 amino acids. The germline CDR1 and CDR2 sequences are SGHTA and FQGNSA. TCRdb reprocessed the 5' RACE reads via MiXCR and lists one record per CDR3 protein. There are roughly 290,000 distinct CDR3 sequences in the sample; 8% to 9% occur only once, and roughly 2% lies in the top ten. This clonotype was seen a handful of times. Its specificity is unknown. These data also formed part of another study, on yellow fever vaccine responses in identical twins.

The TCR sequence derives from a woman aged 18-30 years in good health. Sequencing used memory (CD45RO+) T cells sorted from blood. V usage is TRBV7-2 and J usage is TRBJ1-2, with no clear D. CDR3 DNA: TGTGCCAGCAGCTCCAGTTTGGCTAACTATGGCTACACCTTC. Residues: CASSSSLANYGYTF.